Listed here is a single T cell receptor (beta chain). The target of this receptor is not known. The input lacks base qualities; no much larger clone sits a single base away. To prepare the library, the immunoSEQ multiplex PCR assay was applied. TCRdb holds this immuneACCESS table with in-frame rearrangements only. Some clones are missing; in checked studies, unresolved V genes explain under half, and the rest has no known cause. The sample table holds hundreds of thousands of clones, of which 88% were seen once. The ten largest clones represent around 0.01% of the sample. The data originate from a study of shared T cell receptors in the human thymus (dated by TCRdb to about 2021). With regard to the full study: The study investigated the way shared, self-reactive T-cell receptor alpha chains are produced in the human thymus.

Trimmed from V: 3 bases; trimmed from J: 1 base; junction bases lacking a gene match: 2. CDR1 and CDR2, looked up from the germline V gene, are SGHDN and FVKESK. The CDR3 holds 14 amino acids from the cysteine to the phenylalanine. Solely the CDR3 DNA is kept, with 42 bases framed from the first base. The data were also submitted as part of a second study, on human thymus T cells. From the second report: Immunologically healthy infants undergoing open corrective cardiac surgery for congenital heart defects in Finland were used as donors. Thymus tissue was obtained as surgical resects removed during corrective cardiac surgery. Usage of V and J gene segments appeared to be biased in both the thymic and the peripheral blood repertoires. The related research found that thymic TCR repertoires overlapped highly between unrelated individuals. The study characterized TCR alpha and beta repertoires from eight infant thymus samples and a few related peripheral blood samples. The cohort included six male and two female infants, with donor ages spanning 7 to 244 days. Thymocytes were freed from the tissue by mechanical means and kept at -70 degrees C as pellets of roughly 9.5-31 million cells. Genomic DNA was extracted from frozen cell pellets with a QIAsymphony instrument. The immunoSEQ multiplex PCR assay was used to amplify the TCRB and TCRAD loci from a standardized quantity of quality-controlled genomic DNA. The V(D)J region was spanned by amplicons of a length sufficient to cover the CDR3 and to identify V and J genes. Amplicon sequencing was performed on an Illumina platform through the commercial immunoSEQ service. Primer bias and sequencing errors were corrected as previously described, and TCRAD and TCRB were defined on the basis of the IMGT database. immunoSEQ Analyzer 3.0 and VDJTools were used for repertoire analysis, which covered basic statistics, V/J segment usage, diversity estimates, rarefaction and pairwise overlap. Chao1, ChaoE, Efron-Thisted, Shannon and inverse Simpson indices were used to estimate diversity, which was also estimated on datasets down-sampled to the smallest sample. Repertoire overlap was determined by strict matching of CDR3 nucleotide sequence, V gene and J gene, and Jaccard-based multidimensional scaling clustering was applied. On average, thymus samples gave around 880,000 unique TCRB clonotypes, whereas blood samples gave about 92,000.

The source material was thymocytes. The TCR originated in a boy less than two years old with a congenital heart defect. Donor details come from another sample of the same person, matched by shared clones. The V gene is TRBV14 and the J gene is TRBJ1-2; the central 7 bases match TRBD1. The base sequence is TGTGCCAGCAGCCAGGACAGGTATAACTATGGCTACACCTTC. Its coded protein is CASSQDRYNYGYTF.